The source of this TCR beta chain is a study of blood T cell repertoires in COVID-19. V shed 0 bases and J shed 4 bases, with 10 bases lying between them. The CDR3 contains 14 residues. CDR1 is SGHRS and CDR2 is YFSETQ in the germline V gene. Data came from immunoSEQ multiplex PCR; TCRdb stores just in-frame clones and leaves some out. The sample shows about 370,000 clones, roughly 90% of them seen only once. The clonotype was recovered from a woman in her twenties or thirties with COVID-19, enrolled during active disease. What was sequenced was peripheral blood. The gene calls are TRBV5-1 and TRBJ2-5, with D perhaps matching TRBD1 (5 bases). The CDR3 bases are TGCGCCAGCAGCTTGGGGACCCAGGGAGAGACCCAGTACTTC. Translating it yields CASSLGTQGETQYF.